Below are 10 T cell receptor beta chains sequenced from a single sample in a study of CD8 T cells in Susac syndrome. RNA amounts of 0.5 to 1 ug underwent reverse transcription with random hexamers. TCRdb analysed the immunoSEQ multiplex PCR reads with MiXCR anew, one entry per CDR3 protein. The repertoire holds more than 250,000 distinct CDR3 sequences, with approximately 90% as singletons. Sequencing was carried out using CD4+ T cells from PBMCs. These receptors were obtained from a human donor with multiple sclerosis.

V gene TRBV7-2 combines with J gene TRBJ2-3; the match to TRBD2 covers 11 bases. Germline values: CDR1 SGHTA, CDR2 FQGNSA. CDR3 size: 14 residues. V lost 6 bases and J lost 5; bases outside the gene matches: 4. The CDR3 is CASRLGLAGDTQYF. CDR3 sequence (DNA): TGTGCCAGCAGGCTCGGACTAGCGGGAGATACGCAGTATTTT.

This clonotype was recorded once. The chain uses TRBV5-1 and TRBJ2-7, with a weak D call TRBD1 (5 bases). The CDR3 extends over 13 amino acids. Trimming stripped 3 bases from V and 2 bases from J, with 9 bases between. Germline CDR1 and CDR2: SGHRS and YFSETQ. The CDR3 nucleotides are TGCGCCAGCAGCTCTGGACACACCTACGAGCAGTACTTC. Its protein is CASSSGHTYEQYF.

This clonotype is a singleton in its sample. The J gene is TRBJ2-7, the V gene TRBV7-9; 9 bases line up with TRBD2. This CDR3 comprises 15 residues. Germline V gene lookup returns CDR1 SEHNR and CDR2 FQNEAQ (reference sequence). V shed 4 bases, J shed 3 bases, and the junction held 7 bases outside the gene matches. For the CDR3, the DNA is TGTGCCAGCAGCTCTCTAGCGGGAAGAAACTACGAGCAGTACTTC. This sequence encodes CASSSLAGRNYEQYF.

The CDR3 region has the DNA TGTGCCAGCAGTTCGGACAGGAGCAAGAGCTATGGCTACACCTTC. Its protein is CASSSDRSKSYGYTF. This chain links TRBV6-2 or TRBV6-3 with TRBJ1-2; TRBD1 matches 7 bases. The germline V gene has CDR1 MNHEY and CDR2 SVGEGT. The CDR3 length is 15 residues. The V gene end was trimmed by 4 bases and the J gene end by 4 bases; junction bases not matched to a gene: 9.

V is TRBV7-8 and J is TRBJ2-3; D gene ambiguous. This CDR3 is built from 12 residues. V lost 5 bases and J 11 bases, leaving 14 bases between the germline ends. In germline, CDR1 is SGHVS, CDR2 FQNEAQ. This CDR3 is CASSAGPLGQYF. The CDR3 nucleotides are TGTGCCAGCAGCGCCGGGCCCCTCGGGCAGTATTTT.

CDR3 nucleotide sequence: TGTGCCATCGGTGCCAGGGACACAGATACGCAGTATTTT. Translating gives CAIGARDTDTQYF. This chain links TRBV10-3 with TRBJ2-3; maybe TRBD1 (5 bases). Looked up from germline, CDR1 is ENHRY and CDR2 is SYGVKD. The length of the CDR3 is 13 residues. V lost 8 bases to trimming and J lost 2 bases, with 11 bases between them.

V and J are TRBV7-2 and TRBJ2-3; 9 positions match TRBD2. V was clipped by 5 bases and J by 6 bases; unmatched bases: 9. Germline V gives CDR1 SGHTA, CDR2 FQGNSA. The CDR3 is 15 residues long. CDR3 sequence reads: CASSPRAGLADTQYF. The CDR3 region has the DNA TGTGCCAGCAGCCCAAGAGCAGGACTAGCGGATACGCAGTATTTT.

The CDR3: CATSRTGGPDTQYF. The CDR3 DNA sequence: TGTGCCACCAGCCGGACAGGGGGCCCAGATACGCAGTATTTT. This chain connects TRBV24-1 to TRBJ2-3, with 11 bases aligning to TRBD1. The CDR3 spans 14 residues. After removal of 7 bases from V and 4 bases from J, the junction contained 3 bases not matched to a gene. The germline CDR1 and CDR2 sequences are KGHDR and SFDVKD.

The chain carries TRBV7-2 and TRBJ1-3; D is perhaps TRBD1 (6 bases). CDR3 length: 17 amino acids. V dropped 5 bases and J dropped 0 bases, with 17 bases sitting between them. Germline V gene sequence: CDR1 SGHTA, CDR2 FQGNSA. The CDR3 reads CASSQLPTGSSGNTIYF. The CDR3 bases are TGTGCCAGCAGCCAACTTCCTACAGGGAGCTCTGGAAACACCATATATTTT.

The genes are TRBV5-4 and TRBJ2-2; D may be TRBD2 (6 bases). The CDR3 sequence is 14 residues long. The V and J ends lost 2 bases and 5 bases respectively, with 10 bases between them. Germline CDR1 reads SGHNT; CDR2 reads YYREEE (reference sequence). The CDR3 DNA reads TGTGCCAGCAGCTTCGGGGGAGGAACCGGGGAGCTGTTTTTT. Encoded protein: CASSFGGGTGELFF. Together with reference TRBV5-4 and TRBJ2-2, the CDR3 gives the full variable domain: ETGVTQSPTHLIKTRGQQVTLRCSSQSGHNTVSWYQQALGQGPQFIFQYYREEENGRGNFPPRFSGLQFPNYSSELNVNALELDDSALYLCASSFGGGTGELFFGEGSRLTVL.